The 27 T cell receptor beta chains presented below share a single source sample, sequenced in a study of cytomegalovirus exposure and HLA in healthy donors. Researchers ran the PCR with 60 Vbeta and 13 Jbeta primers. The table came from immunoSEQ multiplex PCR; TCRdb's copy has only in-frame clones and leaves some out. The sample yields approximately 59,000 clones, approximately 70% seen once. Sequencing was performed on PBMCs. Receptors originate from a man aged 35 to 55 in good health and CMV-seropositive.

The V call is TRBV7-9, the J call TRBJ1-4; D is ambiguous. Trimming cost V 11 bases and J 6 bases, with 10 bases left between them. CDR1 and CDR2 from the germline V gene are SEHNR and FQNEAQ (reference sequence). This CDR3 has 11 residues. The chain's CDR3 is CAEHRDEKLFF. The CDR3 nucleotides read TGTGCCGAACACAGAGATGAAAAACTGTTTTTT.

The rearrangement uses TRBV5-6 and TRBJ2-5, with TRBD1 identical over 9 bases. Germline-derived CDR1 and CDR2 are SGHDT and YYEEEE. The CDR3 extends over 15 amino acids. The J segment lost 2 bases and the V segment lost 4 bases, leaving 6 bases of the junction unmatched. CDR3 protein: CASSPFGTGQETQYF. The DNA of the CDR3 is TGTGCCAGCAGCCCTTTTGGGACAGGGCAAGAGACCCAGTACTTC.

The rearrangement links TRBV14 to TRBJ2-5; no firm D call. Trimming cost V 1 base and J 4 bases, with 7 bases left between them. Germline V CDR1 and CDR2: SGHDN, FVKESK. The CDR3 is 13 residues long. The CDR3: CASSQGLLETQYF. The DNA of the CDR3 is TGTGCCAGCAGCCAAGGGCTCCTAGAGACCCAGTACTTC.

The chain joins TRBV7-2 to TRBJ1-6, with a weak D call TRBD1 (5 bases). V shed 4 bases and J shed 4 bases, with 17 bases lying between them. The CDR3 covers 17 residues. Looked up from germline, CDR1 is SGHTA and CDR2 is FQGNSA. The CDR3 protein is CASSSRAMGLYNSPLHF. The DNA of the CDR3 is TGTGCCAGCAGCTCCAGGGCGATGGGACTATATAATTCACCCCTCCACTTT.

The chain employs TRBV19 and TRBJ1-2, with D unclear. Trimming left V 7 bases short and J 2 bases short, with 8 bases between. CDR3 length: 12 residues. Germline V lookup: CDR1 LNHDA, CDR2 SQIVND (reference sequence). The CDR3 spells CASTGGNYGYTF. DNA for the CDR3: TGTGCCAGTACCGGAGGAAACTATGGCTACACCTTC.

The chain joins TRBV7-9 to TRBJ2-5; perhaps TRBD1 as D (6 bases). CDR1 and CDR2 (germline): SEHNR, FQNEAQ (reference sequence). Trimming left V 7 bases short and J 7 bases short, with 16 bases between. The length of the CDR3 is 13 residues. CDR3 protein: CASTRTGILTQYF. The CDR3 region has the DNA TGTGCCAGCACCAGAACAGGGATATTGACCCAGTACTTC.

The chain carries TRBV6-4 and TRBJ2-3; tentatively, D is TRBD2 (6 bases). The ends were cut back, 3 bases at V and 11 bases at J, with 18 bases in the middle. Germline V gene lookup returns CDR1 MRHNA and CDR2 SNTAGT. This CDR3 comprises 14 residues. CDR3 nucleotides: TGTGCCAGCAGTGAAACCGGGACTTCCCTCGGGCAGTATTTT. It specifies CASSETGTSLGQYF.

The CDR3 nucleotides read TGTGCCAGCAGTTTCTTGGGGGCAGAAGCTTTCTTT. Protein: CASSFLGAEAFF. The chain joins TRBV6-6 to TRBJ1-1; the D gene is possibly TRBD1 (6 bases). This CDR3 has 12 residues. Trimming left V 4 bases short and J 8 bases short, with 11 bases between. Germline lookup yields CDR1 MNHNY and CDR2 SVGAGI (reference sequence).

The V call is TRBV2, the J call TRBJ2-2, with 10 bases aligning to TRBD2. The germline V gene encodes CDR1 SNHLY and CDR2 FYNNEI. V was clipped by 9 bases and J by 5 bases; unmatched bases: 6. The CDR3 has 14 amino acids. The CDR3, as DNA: TGTGCCAGAGCTAGCGGGGGTGGGACCGGGGAGCTGTTTTTT. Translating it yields CARASGGGTGELFF.

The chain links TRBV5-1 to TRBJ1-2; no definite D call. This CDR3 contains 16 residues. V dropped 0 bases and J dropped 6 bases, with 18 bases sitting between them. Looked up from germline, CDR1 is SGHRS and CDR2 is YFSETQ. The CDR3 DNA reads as TGCGCCAGCAGCTTGGGAGGTGCTTCGGTTCTTAATGGCTACACCTTC. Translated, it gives CASSLGGASVLNGYTF.

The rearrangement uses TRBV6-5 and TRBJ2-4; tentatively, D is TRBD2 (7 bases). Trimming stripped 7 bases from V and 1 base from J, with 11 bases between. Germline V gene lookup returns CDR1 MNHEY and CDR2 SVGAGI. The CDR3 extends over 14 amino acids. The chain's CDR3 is CASTEGGAKNIQYF. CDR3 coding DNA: TGTGCCAGCACCGAGGGGGGGGCCAAAAACATTCAGTACTTC.

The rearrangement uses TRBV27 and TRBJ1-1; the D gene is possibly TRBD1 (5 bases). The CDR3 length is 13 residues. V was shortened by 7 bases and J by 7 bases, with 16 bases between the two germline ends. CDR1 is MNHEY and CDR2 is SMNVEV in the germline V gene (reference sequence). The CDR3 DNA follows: TGTGCCAGCAACCTCGGGACGGGAGGTGAAGCTTTCTTT. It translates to CASNLGTGGEAFF.

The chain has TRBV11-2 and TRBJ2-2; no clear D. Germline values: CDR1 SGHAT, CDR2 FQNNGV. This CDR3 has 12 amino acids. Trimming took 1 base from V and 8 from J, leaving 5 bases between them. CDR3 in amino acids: CASSLVKGELFF. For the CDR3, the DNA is TGTGCCAGCAGCTTAGTAAAAGGGGAGCTGTTTTTT.

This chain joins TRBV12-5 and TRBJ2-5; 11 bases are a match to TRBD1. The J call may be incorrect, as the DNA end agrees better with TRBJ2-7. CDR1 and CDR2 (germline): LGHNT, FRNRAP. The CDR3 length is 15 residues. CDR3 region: CASGVGTGGSYEQYF. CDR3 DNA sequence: TGTGCTAGTGGTGTGGGGACAGGGGGATCCTACGAGCAGTACTTC.

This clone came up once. The CDR3 sequence is CAPETSDEETQYF. In DNA form, the CDR3 reads TGTGCCCCCGAGACTAGCGACGAAGAGACCCAGTACTTC. The V call is TRBV10-3, the J call TRBJ2-5; 8 nucleotides agree with TRBD2. Germline V CDR1 and CDR2: ENHRY, SYGVKD. V gave up 11 bases and J gave up 3 bases; unmatched junction bases: 8. The CDR3 contains 13 residues.

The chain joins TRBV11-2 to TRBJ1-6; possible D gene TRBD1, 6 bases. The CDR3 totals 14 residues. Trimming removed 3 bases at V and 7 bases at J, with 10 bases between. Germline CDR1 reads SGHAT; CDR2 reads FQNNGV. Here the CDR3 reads CASSFVQGNSPLHF. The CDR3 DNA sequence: TGTGCCAGCAGCTTCGTTCAGGGGAATTCACCCCTCCACTTT.

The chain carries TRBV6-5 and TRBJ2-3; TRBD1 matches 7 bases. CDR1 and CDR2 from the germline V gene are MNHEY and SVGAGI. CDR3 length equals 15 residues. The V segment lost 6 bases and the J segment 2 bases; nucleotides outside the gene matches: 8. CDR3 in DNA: TGTGCCAGCAGCCACCGGGACAGCTACACAGATACGCAGTATTTT. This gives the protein CASSHRDSYTDTQYF.

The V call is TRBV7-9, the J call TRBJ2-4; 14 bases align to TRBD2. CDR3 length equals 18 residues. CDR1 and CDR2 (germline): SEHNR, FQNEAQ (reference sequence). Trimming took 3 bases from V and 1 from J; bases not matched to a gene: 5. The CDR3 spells CASSFLRTSGGAKNIQYF. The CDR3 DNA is TGTGCCAGCAGCTTCCTAAGGACTAGCGGGGGGGCCAAAAACATTCAGTACTTC.

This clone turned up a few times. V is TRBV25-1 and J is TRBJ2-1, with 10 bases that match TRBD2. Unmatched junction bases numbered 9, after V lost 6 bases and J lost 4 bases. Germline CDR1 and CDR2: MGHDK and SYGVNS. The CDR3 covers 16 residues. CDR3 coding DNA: TGTGCCAGCAGCGGTAATTTGGGACTAGCGTACAATGAGCAGTTCTTC. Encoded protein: CASSGNLGLAYNEQFF.

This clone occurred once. The CDR3 DNA sequence: TGTGCCAGCAGCCCGCTAGGGGGTGAGCAGTTCTTC. Its translation is CASSPLGGEQFF. The rearrangement links TRBV4-2 to TRBJ2-1; weak D call: TRBD1 (6 bases). The CDR3 loop spans 12 amino acids. CDR1 and CDR2 (germline): LGHNA, YNFKEQ. Trimming shortened V by 4 bases and J by 9 bases, and 10 bases separated the two germline ends.

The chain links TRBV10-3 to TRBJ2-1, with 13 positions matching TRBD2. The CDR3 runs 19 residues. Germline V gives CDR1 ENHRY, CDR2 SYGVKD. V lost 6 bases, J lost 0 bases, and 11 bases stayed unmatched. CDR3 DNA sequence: TGTGCCATCAGCTCCGGGACTAGCGGGGTACGGAGCTCCTACAATGAGCAGTTCTTC. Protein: CAISSGTSGVRSSYNEQFF.

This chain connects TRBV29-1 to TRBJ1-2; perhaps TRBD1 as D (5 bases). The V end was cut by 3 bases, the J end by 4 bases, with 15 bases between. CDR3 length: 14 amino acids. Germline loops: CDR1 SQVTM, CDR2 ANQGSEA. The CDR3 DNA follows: TGCAGCGTTGAGGAACAAGGGGTTAGCTATGGCTACACCTTC. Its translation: CSVEEQGVSYGYTF.

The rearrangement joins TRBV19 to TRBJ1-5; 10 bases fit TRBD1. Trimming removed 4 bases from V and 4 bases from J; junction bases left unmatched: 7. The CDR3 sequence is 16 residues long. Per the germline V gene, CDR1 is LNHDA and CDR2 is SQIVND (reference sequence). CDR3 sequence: CASSRGTGAGNQPQHF. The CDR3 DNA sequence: TGTGCCAGTAGTAGAGGGACAGGGGCAGGGAATCAGCCCCAGCATTTT. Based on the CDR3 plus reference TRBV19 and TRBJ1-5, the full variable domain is DGGITQSPKYLFRKEGQNVTLSCEQNLNHDAMYWYRQDPGQGLRLIYYSQIVNDFQKGDIAEGYSVSREKKESFPLTVTSAQKNPTAFYLCASSRGTGAGNQPQHFGDGTRLSIL.

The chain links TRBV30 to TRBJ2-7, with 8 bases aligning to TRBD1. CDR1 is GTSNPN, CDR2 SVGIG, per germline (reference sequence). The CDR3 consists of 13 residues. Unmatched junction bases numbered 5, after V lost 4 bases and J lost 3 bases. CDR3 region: CAWTNTGGYEQYF. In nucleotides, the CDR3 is TGTGCCTGGACTAATACAGGGGGCTACGAGCAGTACTTC.

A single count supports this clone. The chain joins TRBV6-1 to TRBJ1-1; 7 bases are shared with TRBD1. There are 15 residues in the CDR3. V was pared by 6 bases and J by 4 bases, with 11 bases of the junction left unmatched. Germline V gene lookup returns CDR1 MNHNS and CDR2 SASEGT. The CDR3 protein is CASRGWTGESTEAFF. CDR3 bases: TGTGCCAGCAGAGGGTGGACAGGAGAGAGCACTGAAGCTTTCTTT.

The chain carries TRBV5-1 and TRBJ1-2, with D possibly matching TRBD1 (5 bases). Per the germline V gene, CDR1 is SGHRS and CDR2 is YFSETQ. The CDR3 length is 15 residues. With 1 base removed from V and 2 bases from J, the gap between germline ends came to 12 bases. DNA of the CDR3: TGCGCCAGCAGCTTGTCACAGGCGGCCAACTATGGCTACACCTTC. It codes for CASSLSQAANYGYTF.

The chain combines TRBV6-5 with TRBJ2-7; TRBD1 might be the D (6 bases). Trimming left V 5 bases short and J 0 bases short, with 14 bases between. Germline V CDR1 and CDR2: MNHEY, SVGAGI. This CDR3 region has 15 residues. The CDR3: CASSRQGPHSYEQYF. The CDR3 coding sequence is TGTGCCAGCAGTCGTCAGGGGCCCCACTCCTACGAGCAGTACTTC.